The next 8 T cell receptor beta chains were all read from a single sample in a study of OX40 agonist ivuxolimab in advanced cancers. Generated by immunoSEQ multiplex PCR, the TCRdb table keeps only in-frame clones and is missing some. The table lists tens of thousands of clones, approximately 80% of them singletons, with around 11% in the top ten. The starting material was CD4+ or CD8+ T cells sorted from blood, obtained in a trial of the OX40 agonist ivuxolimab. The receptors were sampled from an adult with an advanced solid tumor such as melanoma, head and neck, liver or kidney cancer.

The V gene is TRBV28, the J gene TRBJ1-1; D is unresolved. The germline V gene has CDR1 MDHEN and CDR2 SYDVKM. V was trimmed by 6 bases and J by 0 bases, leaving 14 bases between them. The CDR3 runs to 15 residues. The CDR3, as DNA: TGTGCCAGCAGCCGGGCCCGGACCCTGAACACTGAAGCTTTCTTT. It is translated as CASSRARTLNTEAFF.

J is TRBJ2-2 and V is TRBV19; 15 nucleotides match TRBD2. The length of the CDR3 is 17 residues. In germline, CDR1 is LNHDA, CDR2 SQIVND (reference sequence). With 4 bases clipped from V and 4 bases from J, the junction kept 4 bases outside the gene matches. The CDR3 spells CASSRTSGRAATGELFF. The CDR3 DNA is TGTGCCAGTAGTAGGACTAGCGGGAGGGCCGCCACCGGGGAGCTGTTTTTT.

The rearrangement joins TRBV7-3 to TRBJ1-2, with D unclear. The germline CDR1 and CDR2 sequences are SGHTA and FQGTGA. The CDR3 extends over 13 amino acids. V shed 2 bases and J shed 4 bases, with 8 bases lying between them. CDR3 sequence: CASSLDKSYGYTF. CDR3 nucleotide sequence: TGTGCCAGCAGCTTAGACAAGTCCTATGGCTACACCTTC.

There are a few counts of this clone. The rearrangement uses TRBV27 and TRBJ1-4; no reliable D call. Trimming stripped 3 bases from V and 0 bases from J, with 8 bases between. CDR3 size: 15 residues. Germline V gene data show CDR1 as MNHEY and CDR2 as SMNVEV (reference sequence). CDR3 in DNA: TGTGCCAGCAGTTTGTTCGCGGCAACTAATGAAAAACTGTTTTTT. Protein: CASSLFAATNEKLFF. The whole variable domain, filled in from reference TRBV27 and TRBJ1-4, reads EAQVTQNPRYLITVTGKKLTVTCSQNMNHEYMSWYRQDPGLGLRQIYYSMNVEVTDKGDVPEGYKVSRKEKRNFPLILESPSPNQTSLYFCASSLFAATNEKLFFGSGTQLSVL.

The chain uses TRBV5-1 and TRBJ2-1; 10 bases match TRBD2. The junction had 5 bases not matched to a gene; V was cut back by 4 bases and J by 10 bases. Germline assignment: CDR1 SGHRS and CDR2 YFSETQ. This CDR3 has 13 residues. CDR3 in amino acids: CASSLGLAEEQFF. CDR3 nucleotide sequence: TGCGCCAGCAGCCTAGGACTAGCGGAGGAGCAGTTCTTC.

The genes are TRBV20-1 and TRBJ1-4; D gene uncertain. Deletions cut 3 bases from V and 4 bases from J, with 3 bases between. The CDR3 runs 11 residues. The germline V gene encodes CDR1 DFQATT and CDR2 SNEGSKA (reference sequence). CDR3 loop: CSARFNEKLFF. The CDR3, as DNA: TGCAGTGCTAGGTTTAATGAAAAACTGTTTTTT.

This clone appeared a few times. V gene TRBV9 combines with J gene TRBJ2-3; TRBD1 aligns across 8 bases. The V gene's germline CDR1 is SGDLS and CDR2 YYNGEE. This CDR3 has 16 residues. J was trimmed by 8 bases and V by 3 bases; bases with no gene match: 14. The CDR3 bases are TGTGCCAGCAGCGGACCACAGGGGGGAAAACCAGGTACGCAGTATTTT. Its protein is CASSGPQGGKPGTQYF.

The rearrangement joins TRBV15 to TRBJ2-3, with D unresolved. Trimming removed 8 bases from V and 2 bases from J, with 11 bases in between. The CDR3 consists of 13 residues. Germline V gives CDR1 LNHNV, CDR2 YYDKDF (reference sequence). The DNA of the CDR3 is TGTGCCACCTCTATACGGGTCACAGATACGCAGTATTTT. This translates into CATSIRVTDTQYF.